This T cell receptor beta chain came from a study of CD8 T cells in ankylosing spondylitis. The study, taken as a whole, reports: Made up of eight highly homologous variants, a TCR beta motif appeared characteristic of ankylosing spondylitis blood. Those disease-linked clones were CD8+; they were also relatively rare in peripheral blood.

For this clonotype: The antigen remains unidentified.

Per germline, CDR1 SEHNR and CDR2 FQNEAQ (reference sequence). This CDR3 spans 11 amino acids. Between the trimmed V and J ends, which lost 4 bases and 7 bases, there was a span of 7 bases. TCRdb reprocessed the 5' RACE reads via MiXCR and lists one record per CDR3 protein. The sample comprises 700,000 to 850,000 distinct CDR3 sequences, 12% of which are singletons, and approximately 0.46% rests with the top ten. The sequencing sample was made of blood, either unsorted or a sorted T cell fraction (not recorded which). The V and J genes are TRBV7-9 and TRBJ1-1; D call uncertain. The sequence was collected from a male donor with ankylosing spondylitis. Here the CDR3 reads CASSSGNEAFF. Written as DNA, the CDR3 is TGTGCCAGCAGCTCCGGGAATGAAGCTTTCTTT.